What follows are 16 T cell receptor beta chains derived from one specimen sequenced in a study of T cells in Graves' hyperthyroidism and ophthalmopathy. Researchers took RNA transcripts and amplified the TCR beta CDR3 regions from them. TCR CDR3 underwent first-round RT-PCR with the HTBI primer set. From the multiplex PCR reads, TCRdb called clonotypes with MiXCR, one entry per CDR3 protein. The sample consists of over 350,000 distinct CDR3 sequences, around an eighth of them appearing once. Sequencing was carried out using blood. The receptors shown here come from a man aged 45-65 years with Graves' ophthalmopathy.

This clonotype occurred many times. The chain links TRBV3-1 to TRBJ1-1, with a weak D call TRBD1 (5 bases). The germline gives CDR1 LGHDT, CDR2 YNNKEL (reference sequence). The CDR3 spans 13 residues. V was trimmed by 5 bases and J by 4 bases, leaving 11 bases between them. CDR3 loop: CASSTQVVTEAFF. CDR3 bases: TGTGCCAGCAGCACACAGGTAGTCACTGAAGCTTTCTTT. The whole variable domain, filled in from reference TRBV3-1 and TRBJ1-1, reads DTAVSQTPKYLVTQMGNDKSIKCEQNLGHDTMYWYKQDSKKFLKIMFSYNNKELIINETVPNRFSPKSPDKAHLNLHINSLELGDSAVYFCASSTQVVTEAFFGQGTRLTVV.

This clonotype has a count of ten or more. The chain combines TRBV5-1 with TRBJ1-2; no clear D gene. Germline V CDR1 and CDR2: SGHRS, YFSETQ. CDR3 size: 13 residues. V was trimmed by 8 bases and J by 6 bases, leaving 17 bases between them. DNA for the CDR3: TGCGCCAGTAGTATGGTCAGCCATGATGGCTACACCTTC. This sequence encodes CASSMVSHDGYTF.

This chain joins TRBV19 and TRBJ2-3, with 7 bases identical to TRBD2. Germline lookup yields CDR1 LNHDA and CDR2 SQIVND (reference sequence). The CDR3 is made up of 15 amino acids. V trimming: 8 bases; J trimming: 2 bases; junction bases outside the gene matches: 10. Written as DNA, the CDR3 is TGTGCCAGTGGGCATAGGCTAGCGGACACAGATACGCAGTATTTT. Amino acid sequence: CASGHRLADTDTQYF.

In its sample, this clonotype was seen many times. The chain is built from TRBV12-3 or TRBV12-4 and TRBJ2-1; perhaps TRBD1 as D (5 bases). V lost 3 bases, J lost 4 bases, and 13 bases lay in between. The CDR3 is 15 amino acids. The CDR3 bases are TGTGCCAGCAGTTTGGGGCTACTCAAGTACAATGAGCAGTTCTTC. This gives the protein CASSLGLLKYNEQFF.

This clonotype was recorded at least ten times. V gene TRBV6-1 combines with J gene TRBJ2-1; TRBD2 agrees at 8 bases. Germline V gives CDR1 MNHNS, CDR2 SASEGT. The CDR3 has 15 amino acids. The ends lost 6 bases at V and 7 bases at J; junction bases unmatched: 11. The CDR3 region has the DNA TGTGCCAGCAGCGCGGGTTCGGGAGGGTATAATGAGCAGTTCTTC. Translation: CASSAGSGGYNEQFF.

The chain joins TRBV5-4 to TRBJ2-5; D possibly corresponds to TRBD1 (6 bases). Germline assignment: CDR1 SGHNT and CDR2 YYREEE (reference sequence). This CDR3 has 16 residues. Trimming cost V 4 bases and J 2 bases, with 18 bases left between them. Here the CDR3 reads CASSGTTGSWQETQYF. CDR3 DNA: TGTGCCAGCAGCGGAACGACAGGAAGCTGGCAAGAGACCCAGTACTTC.

In its sample, this clonotype was seen many times. CDR3 sequence: CASSSGGGGSTEAFF. In DNA form, the CDR3 reads TGTGCCAGCAGTTCCGGGGGAGGGGGCAGTACTGAAGCTTTCTTT. This chain links TRBV28 with TRBJ1-1; 7 nucleotides line up with TRBD1. Per the germline V gene, CDR1 is MDHEN and CDR2 is SYDVKM. CDR3 length: 15 residues. V lost 4 bases and J lost 5; bases outside the gene matches: 10.

This clonotype was recorded at least ten times. The V call is TRBV6-1, the J call TRBJ1-4; D is perhaps TRBD1 (6 bases). V lost 7 bases, J lost 7 bases, and 13 bases lay in between. Germline-derived CDR1 and CDR2 are MNHNS and SASEGT. This CDR3 is built from 13 residues. The CDR3 spells CASKPLGGEKLFF. DNA of the CDR3: TGTGCCAGCAAACCTCTAGGGGGTGAAAAACTGTTTTTT.

In its sample, this clonotype was seen many times. The chain is built from TRBV3-1 and TRBJ2-3; a weak D match, TRBD2 (6 bases). Germline V gives CDR1 LGHDT, CDR2 YNNKEL (reference sequence). This CDR3 is built from 15 residues. Trimming took off 5 bases at V and 0 bases at J, with 12 bases between the two ends. In DNA, the CDR3 is TGTGCCAGCAGCGAAACAAGCGGGAGCACAGATACGCAGTATTTT. This gives the protein CASSETSGSTDTQYF.

This clonotype was counted ten times or more. The chain combines TRBV6-1 with TRBJ2-2, with TRBD1 matching over 7 bases. There are 12 residues in the CDR3. CDR1 is MNHNS and CDR2 is SASEGT in the germline V gene. V dropped 8 bases and J dropped 5; count of bases not matched to a gene: 2. The CDR3 region is CASDRVTGELFF. The CDR3 nucleotides are TGTGCCAGCGACAGGGTGACCGGGGAGCTGTTTTTT.

In DNA form, the CDR3 reads TGTGCCAGCAGCTTGTTGGTGGGAGGCGAGCAGTACTTC. Translating it yields CASSLLVGGEQYF. The chain couples TRBV7-2 to TRBJ2-7; tentatively, D is TRBD2 (6 bases). CDR1 SGHTA and CDR2 FQGNSA come from the germline V gene. The ends were cut back, 3 bases at V and 6 bases at J, with 12 bases in the middle. The CDR3 has 13 residues.

This rearrangement joins TRBV20-1 to TRBJ2-3, with D possibly TRBD2 on 6 matching bases. The CDR3 is 15 amino acids. CDR1 is DFQATT and CDR2 is SNEGSKA in the germline V gene (reference sequence). V lost 4 bases, J lost 0 bases, and 14 bases lay in between. The chain's CDR3 is CSATPGGISTDTQYF. The CDR3 DNA follows: TGCAGTGCTACCCCCGGCGGGATTAGCACAGATACGCAGTATTTT.

In this sample, this clonotype turned up many times. The chain joins TRBV12-3 or TRBV12-4 to TRBJ2-1; TRBD2 might be the D (6 bases). V was pared by 1 base and J by 5 bases, with 9 bases between. The CDR3 extends over 14 amino acids. CDR3: CASSLGGLNNEQFF. CDR3 nucleotides: TGTGCCAGCAGTTTAGGCGGACTAAACAATGAGCAGTTCTTC.

The chain is built from TRBV20-1 and TRBJ1-4, with 7 bases identical to TRBD1. The V segment lost 3 bases and the J segment 2 bases; nucleotides outside the gene matches: 6. The CDR3 has 15 residues. From germline, CDR1 is DFQATT and CDR2 SNEGSKA (reference sequence). The CDR3 loop is CSASRGGRTNEKLFF. The DNA of the CDR3 is TGCAGTGCTAGCCGAGGGGGCAGGACTAATGAAAAACTGTTTTTT.

This chain joins TRBV5-5 and TRBJ2-7; 12 nucleotides align to TRBD1. Germline trimming cut 2 bases from V and 6 bases from J; bases unmatched to any gene: 6. The CDR3 is made up of 15 amino acids. Germline V gene sequence: CDR1 SGHKS, CDR2 YYEKEE (reference sequence). CDR3 sequence: CASSFSGTGGSEQYF. DNA for the CDR3: TGTGCCAGCAGCTTCTCCGGGACAGGGGGCAGCGAGCAGTACTTC.

Concerning this clonotype itself: Given the absence of the conserved phenylalanine or tryptophan at the CDR3 end, a read error is likely. The chain carries TRBV5-1 and TRBJ2-2; the D gene is possibly TRBD1 (5 bases). Germline loops: CDR1 SGHRS, CDR2 YFSETQ. This CDR3 has 15 amino acids. With 1 base removed from V and 3 bases from J, the gap between germline ends came to 10 bases. The CDR3 DNA reads TGCGCCAGCAGCTTGTTGGGGCTCGACACCGGGGAGCTGTTTCTT. It yields the protein CASSLLGLDTGELFL.